This T cell receptor beta chain is drawn from a study of CD8+ T cells in alopecia areata. As for the study in general: For 6 to 18 months, tofacitinib was taken, and 6 months off drug followed.

It was cDNA, reverse transcribed from extracted RNA, that served as the sequencing template. The method was immunoSEQ multiplex PCR; TCRdb's version includes in-frame clones alone and lacks a portion of them. Of approximately 100,000 clones detected, about 40% appear once; the ten largest clones hold under 0.9%. Findings of the study overall: Mouse data revealed clearer TCR sharing than patient data did, a gap possibly tied to HLA.

Note on this clone: Its antigen is currently unknown.

J was trimmed by 5 bases and V by 6 bases; bases with no gene match: 10. CDR3 length equals 15 residues. CDR1 is LNHDA, CDR2 SQIVND, per germline (reference sequence). Sequencing used CD4+ T cells sorted from blood. The genes are TRBV19 and TRBJ2-7; 10 bases are shared with TRBD1. This receptor was identified in a human donor with alopecia areata. The CDR3 region has the DNA TGTGCCAGTAGCGTAACCGGGACAGGGGACCACGAGCAGTACTTC. This gives the protein CASSVTGTGDHEQYF.